Shown below are 9 T cell receptor beta chains from a single sample sequenced in a study of OX40 agonist ivuxolimab in advanced cancers. The repertoire was sequenced with immunoSEQ multiplex PCR; TCRdb's copy has only in-frame clones and lacks some. The sample contains approximately 76,000 clones, 70% to 90% of which appear only once. Sample: CD4+ or CD8+ T cells sorted from blood, taken in a trial of the OX40 agonist ivuxolimab. These TCRs come from an adult with an advanced solid tumor such as melanoma, head and neck, liver or kidney cancer.

The chain has TRBV9 and TRBJ2-1; 10 bases are shared with TRBD2. Germline assignment: CDR1 SGDLS and CDR2 YYNGEE. The CDR3 is 15 amino acids. The ends lost 4 bases at V and 3 bases at J; junction bases unmatched: 4. CDR3 in amino acids: CASSRGLADYNEQFF. DNA of the CDR3: TGTGCCAGCAGCCGCGGACTAGCGGACTACAATGAGCAGTTCTTC.

The CDR3 region has the DNA TGTGCCAGCAGGGGCACAGGAAACTACGAGCAGTACTTC. Its protein product is CASRGTGNYEQYF. The V and J genes are TRBV14 and TRBJ2-7; weak D call: TRBD1 (5 bases). The CDR3 is 13 residues long. Trimming pared 6 bases from V and 3 bases from J, leaving 12 bases between. The germline gives CDR1 SGHDN, CDR2 FVKESK. Based on the CDR3 plus reference TRBV14 and TRBJ2-7, the full variable domain is EAGVTQFPSHSVIEKGQTVTLRCDPISGHDNLYWYRRVMGKEIKFLLHFVKESKQDESGMPNNRFLAERTGGTYSTLKVQPAELEDSGVYFCASRGTGNYEQYFGPGTRLTVT.

The CDR3, as DNA: TGTGCCAGCAGCTTAGCCCCGCGGCAGTACTATGGCTACACCTTC. Amino acid sequence: CASSLAPRQYYGYTF. J is TRBJ1-2 and V is TRBV7-7; D call uncertain. Trimming took 0 bases from V and 3 from J, leaving 11 bases between them. CDR1 is SSHAT, CDR2 FNYEAQ, per germline (reference sequence). This CDR3 spans 15 amino acids.

The V and J genes are TRBV29-1 and TRBJ1-1; D ambiguous. Trimming left V 3 bases short and J 1 base short, with 3 bases between. CDR3 length: 11 amino acids. Germline V gene data show CDR1 as SQVTM and CDR2 as ANQGSEA. CDR3 loop: CSVDRNTEAFF. The CDR3 nucleotides read TGCAGCGTTGATAGGAACACTGAAGCTTTCTTT.

The V and J genes are TRBV5-1 and TRBJ2-7; no definite D call. This CDR3 is built from 12 residues. Per the germline V gene, CDR1 is SGHRS and CDR2 is YFSETQ. V lost 4 bases to trimming and J lost 6 bases, with 11 bases between them. The CDR3 DNA reads as TGCGCCAGCAGCCTGAATTGGGGCGAGCAGTACTTC. Protein product: CASSLNWGEQYF.

This clone appeared once. The gene calls are TRBV7-2 and TRBJ2-3; tentative D call: TRBD2 (5 bases). CDR3 length: 14 residues. The V gene lost 3 bases and the J gene lost 7 bases, with 14 bases spanning the gap. Germline V gives CDR1 SGHTA, CDR2 FQGNSA. For the CDR3, the DNA is TGTGCCAGCAGCTTGGGTCTAGCCTCAAATACGCAGTATTTT. Amino acid sequence: CASSLGLASNTQYF.

The chain has TRBV11-2 and TRBJ2-1, with D unclear. Germline V gene sequence: CDR1 SGHAT, CDR2 FQNNGV. V was clipped by 4 bases and J by 9 bases, with 10 bases between them. The CDR3 is 12 amino acids. CDR3 sequence (DNA): TGTGCCAGCAGCTCAATAGACTCTGAGCAGTTCTTC. Its protein product is CASSSIDSEQFF.

V is TRBV9 and J is TRBJ1-3; no clear D. Germline values: CDR1 SGDLS, CDR2 YYNGEE. V lost 1 base and J 2 bases, leaving 7 bases between the germline ends. This CDR3 has 14 amino acids. For the CDR3, the DNA is TGTGCCAGCAGCGTAACTTGGGCTGGAAACACCATATATTTT. This translates into CASSVTWAGNTIYF.

This chain connects TRBV7-3 to TRBJ2-7; D gene unclear. The germline V gene has CDR1 SGHTA and CDR2 FQGTGA. This CDR3 is built from 15 residues. Trimming cost V 5 bases and J 8 bases, with 22 bases left between them. Here the CDR3 reads CASSASRNSTMQQYF. The CDR3 nucleotides read TGTGCCAGCAGCGCCAGTCGCAATTCTACCATGCAGCAGTACTTC.